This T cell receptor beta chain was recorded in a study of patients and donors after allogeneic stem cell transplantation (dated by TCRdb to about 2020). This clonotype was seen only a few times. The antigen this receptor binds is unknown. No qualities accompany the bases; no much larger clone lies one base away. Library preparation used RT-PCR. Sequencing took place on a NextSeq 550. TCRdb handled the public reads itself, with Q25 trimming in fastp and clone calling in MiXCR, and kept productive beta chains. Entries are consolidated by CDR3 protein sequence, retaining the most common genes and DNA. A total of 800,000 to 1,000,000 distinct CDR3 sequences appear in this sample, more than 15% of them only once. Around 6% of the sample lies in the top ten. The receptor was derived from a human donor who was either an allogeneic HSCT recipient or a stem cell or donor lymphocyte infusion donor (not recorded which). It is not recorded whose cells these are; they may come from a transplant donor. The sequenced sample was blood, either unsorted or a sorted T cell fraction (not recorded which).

The CDR3 region has the sequence CASTGSGYEQFF. The DNA sequence is as follows: TGTGCCAGCACCGGTTCAGGGTATGAGCAGTTCTTC. This chain joins TRBV11-2 to TRBJ2-1; D gene: possibly TRBD1, on 5 matching bases. The CDR3 holds 12 amino acids from the cysteine to the phenylalanine. Only the CDR3 DNA is retained, 36 bases long and in frame from the first base. Trimming removed 7 bases from V and 8 bases from J, leaving 12 bases between the germline ends. CDR1 is given as SGHAT and CDR2 as FQNNGV, both from the germline V gene.